The 27 T cell receptor beta chains below come from one sample, sequenced in a study of blood T cell repertoires in COVID-19. The protocol was immunoSEQ multiplex PCR, while the TCRdb copy is restricted to in-frame clones and leaves out a portion. The sample records more than 95,000 clones, around four fifths being singletons. What was sequenced was peripheral blood. These receptors originate from a man at least 80 years old with active or convalescent COVID-19.

V usage is TRBV9 and J usage is TRBJ2-5, with 8 bases aligning to TRBD1. The CDR3 runs to 15 residues. Germline V gene sequence: CDR1 SGDLS, CDR2 YYNGEE. J was trimmed by 5 bases and V by 3 bases; bases with no gene match: 9. The CDR3 sequence: CASSEGGQAIETQYF. CDR3 nucleotides: TGTGCCAGCAGCGAGGGGGGACAGGCAATCGAGACCCAGTACTTC.

The genes are TRBV5-1 and TRBJ2-3, with 7 positions matching TRBD2. CDR1 and CDR2 from the germline V gene are SGHRS and YFSETQ. This CDR3 is 14 amino acids long. With V trimmed by 5 bases and J by 4 bases, 7 bases remained unmatched. In DNA, the CDR3 is TGCGCCAGCAGTCGTGGGGGGGAGTCAGATACGCAGTATTTT. Residues: CASSRGGESDTQYF.

The rearrangement joins TRBV2 to TRBJ1-1; TRBD1 matches 10 bases. Germline CDR1 is SNHLY and CDR2 is FYNNEI. J lost 1 base, V lost 5 bases, and 4 bases had no gene match. The CDR3 is made up of 15 amino acids. CDR3: CASSRDRGRNTEAFF. As DNA, the CDR3 is TGTGCCAGCAGTAGGGACAGGGGCCGGAACACTGAAGCTTTCTTT.

The chain employs TRBV27 and TRBJ1-4; TRBD1 agrees at 7 bases. This CDR3 spans 12 amino acids. V lost 6 bases and J lost 7; bases outside the gene matches: 2. CDR1 is MNHEY, CDR2 SMNVEV, per germline (reference sequence). The CDR3 loop reads CASRQGLEKLFF. The CDR3 DNA reads TGTGCCAGCAGACAGGGGCTTGAAAAACTGTTTTTT.

This sequence joins TRBV19 and TRBJ1-1; tentatively, D is TRBD1 (5 bases). The CDR3 totals 14 residues. The V gene's germline CDR1 is LNHDA and CDR2 SQIVND (reference sequence). V was clipped by 5 bases and J by 6 bases, with 16 bases between them. CDR3: CASSFTAGFAEAFF. The CDR3 region has the DNA TGTGCCAGTAGTTTCACAGCAGGGTTCGCTGAAGCTTTCTTT.

In its sample, this clone was seen once. The rearrangement joins TRBV18 to TRBJ2-1, with D tentatively TRBD1 (5 bases). The CDR3 contains 12 residues. Germline values: CDR1 KGHSH, CDR2 LQKENI. Trimming left V 3 bases short and J 7 bases short, with 7 bases between. In DNA form, the CDR3 reads TGTGCCAGCTCACCGAAGGGGAATGAGCAGTTCTTC. This translates into CASSPKGNEQFF.

CDR3 sequence reads: CASSNGQGGLENTIYF. CDR3 bases: TGTGCCAGCAGTAACGGACAGGGAGGGTTGGAAAACACCATATATTTT. J is TRBJ1-3 and V is TRBV3-1 (or the pseudogene TRBV3-2), with 8 bases matching TRBD1. The V segment lost 6 bases and the J segment 6 bases; nucleotides outside the gene matches: 13. In germline, CDR1 is LGHDT, CDR2 YNNKEL (reference sequence). The CDR3 is 16 residues long.

The rearrangement uses TRBV2 and TRBJ2-2, with 7 bases aligning to TRBD1. J was trimmed by 6 bases and V by 11 bases; bases with no gene match: 12. The CDR3 consists of 14 residues. The germline V gene encodes CDR1 SNHLY and CDR2 FYNNEI. The CDR3 region has the DNA TGTGCCTCCAAGCCAACAGGGGAGTCCGGGGAGCTGTTTTTT. Protein: CASKPTGESGELFF.

This chain joins TRBV6-1 and TRBJ1-2, with D unresolved. The germline V gene encodes CDR1 MNHNS and CDR2 SASEGT. V was cut by 2 bases and J by 0 bases, with 10 bases left in between. The CDR3 has 15 residues. The CDR3 DNA reads as TGTGCCAGCAGTGAAAGAACGATAGCTAACTATGGCTACACCTTC. Protein: CASSERTIANYGYTF.

The rearrangement links TRBV18 to TRBJ1-3; D gene unclear. V was shortened by 1 base and J by 5 bases, with 3 bases between the two germline ends. Germline CDR1 and CDR2: KGHSH and LQKENI. The CDR3 extends over 12 amino acids. CDR3 loop: CASSPLRNTIYF. Written as DNA, the CDR3 is TGTGCCAGCTCACCACTTAGAAACACCATATATTTT.

This clone was observed a handful of times. The chain links TRBV29-1 to TRBJ2-7; a weak D match, TRBD2 (5 bases). CDR1 is SQVTM, CDR2 ANQGSEA, per germline. V was clipped by 6 bases and J by 2 bases, with 8 bases between them. CDR3 length equals 11 residues. CDR3 protein: CSVQLAYEQYF. The CDR3 DNA reads as TGCAGCGTGCAACTAGCCTACGAGCAGTACTTC.

This clone was found a few times. The rearrangement uses TRBV28 and TRBJ1-5; the D is unclear. The V gene lost 6 bases and the J gene lost 1 base, with 13 bases spanning the gap. The V gene's germline CDR1 is MDHEN and CDR2 SYDVKM. The CDR3 has 15 amino acids. CDR3: CASSRIVVSNQPQHF. The CDR3 nucleotides are TGTGCCAGCAGCCGTATCGTAGTCAGCAATCAGCCCCAGCATTTT.

In DNA, the CDR3 is TGTGCCAGCTCACCCTTTAAGGGGGGGGGCACTGAAGCTTTCTTT. Its protein is CASSPFKGGGTEAFF. The chain couples TRBV18 to TRBJ1-1, with D perhaps TRBD1 (6 bases). The CDR3 covers 15 residues. Germline CDR1 KGHSH, CDR2 LQKENI. The V gene lost 3 bases and the J gene lost 4 bases, with 15 bases spanning the gap.

This chain links TRBV30 with TRBJ2-1; TRBD1 aligns across 10 bases. The CDR3 has 12 amino acids. The germline gives CDR1 GTSNPN, CDR2 SVGIG (reference sequence). V shed 7 bases, J shed 7 bases, and the junction held 4 bases outside the gene matches. CDR3 sequence reads: CALGQGYNEQFF. The CDR3 DNA follows: TGTGCCTTGGGACAGGGGTATAATGAGCAGTTCTTC. The full variable domain, in which reference TRBV30 and TRBJ2-1 provide the parts outside the CDR3, is SQTIHQWPATLVQPVGSPLSLECTVEGTSNPNLYWYRQAAGRGLQLLFYSVGIGQISSEVPQNLSASRPQDRQFILSSKKLLLSDSGFYLCALGQGYNEQFFGPGTRLTVL.

This clone was detected once. The rearrangement joins TRBV18 to TRBJ1-1; TRBD1 is a possible D gene (6 bases). Trimming removed 3 bases at V and 1 base at J, with 15 bases between. Germline loops: CDR1 KGHSH, CDR2 LQKENI. The CDR3 length is 16 residues. The CDR3, as DNA: TGTGCCAGCTCACCTCCTAACAGGGAACAGAACACTGAAGCTTTCTTT. Translation: CASSPPNREQNTEAFF.

The chain combines TRBV2 with TRBJ1-1; no reliable D call. There are 13 residues in the CDR3. Trimming cost V 6 bases and J 10 bases, with 18 bases left between them. Germline CDR1 is SNHLY and CDR2 is FYNNEI. The CDR3 spells CASRTEPGRGAFF. CDR3 DNA sequence: TGTGCCAGCAGGACTGAGCCGGGGAGAGGAGCTTTCTTT.

This clone has a handful of counts. This chain uses TRBV5-6 with TRBJ1-6, with TRBD1 matching 7 bases. This CDR3 comprises 18 residues. The germline V gene has CDR1 SGHDT and CDR2 YYEEEE. Trimming removed 1 base from V and 0 bases from J; junction bases left unmatched: 7. Here the CDR3 DNA reads TGTGCCAGCAGCTTGCAGGCAGGGGGTAGCTCCTATAATTCACCCCTCCACTTT. Translation gives CASSLQAGGSSYNSPLHF.

V usage is TRBV28 and J usage is TRBJ1-2, with D maybe TRBD1 (6 bases). The germline V and J ends were trimmed by 5 bases and 8 bases, with 15 bases remaining between them. The CDR3 is 13 residues long. Germline assignment: CDR1 MDHEN and CDR2 SYDVKM. CDR3 in amino acids: CASSKAQDRGYTF. The CDR3 DNA follows: TGTGCCAGCAGTAAAGCGCAAGACAGGGGCTACACCTTC.

The chain joins TRBV2 to TRBJ1-6; a weak D match, TRBD1 (5 bases). Germline CDR1 and CDR2: SNHLY and FYNNEI. This CDR3 is 13 amino acids long. Trimming cost V 7 bases and J 13 bases, with 17 bases left between them. CDR3 DNA: TGTGCCAGCACCTCAGGGCCTCTAAGGCCCCTCCACTTT. It specifies CASTSGPLRPLHF. The full variable domain, completed using reference TRBV2 and TRBJ1-6, is EPEVTQTPSHQVTQMGQEVILRCVPISNHLYFYWYRQILGQKVEFLVSFYNNEISEKSEIFDDQFSVERPDGSNFTLKIRSTKLEDSAMYFCASTSGPLRPLHFGNGTRLTVT.

This clone was found a few times. The CDR3 sequence is CAISATGLADTQYF. The CDR3 DNA is TGTGCCATCAGTGCTACGGGACTGGCAGATACGCAGTATTTT. V and J are TRBV10-3 and TRBJ2-3; possibly TRBD2 for D (6 bases). Trimming took off 4 bases at V and 4 bases at J, with 12 bases between the two ends. This CDR3 spans 14 amino acids. Per germline, CDR1 ENHRY and CDR2 SYGVKD.

The J gene is TRBJ1-2, the V gene TRBV19; unclear D gene. CDR3 length: 13 residues. V shed 4 bases and J shed 2 bases, with 8 bases lying between them. Germline assignment: CDR1 LNHDA and CDR2 SQIVND (reference sequence). This CDR3 reads CASSRLGNYGYTF. The CDR3 region has the DNA TGTGCCAGTAGTAGACTAGGGAACTATGGCTACACCTTC. Supplemented by reference TRBV19 and TRBJ1-2, the full variable domain reads DGGITQSPKYLFRKEGQNVTLSCEQNLNHDAMYWYRQDPGQGLRLIYYSQIVNDFQKGDIAEGYSVSREKKESFPLTVTSAQKNPTAFYLCASSRLGNYGYTFGSGTRLTVV.

V is TRBV21-1 and J is TRBJ2-7; the tabulated D call, TRBD2, remains unverified against the DNA. TRBV21-1 is a recognized pseudogene. This CDR3 contains 18 residues. The CDR3 loop reads CASSTRLAGASPTYEQYF. The CDR3 region has the DNA TGTGCCAGCAGCACCCGACTAGCGGGGGCGTCGCCAACCTACGAGCAGTACTTC.

The chain recombines TRBV19 with TRBJ2-1; no clear D. The length of the CDR3 is 14 residues. CDR1 and CDR2 from the germline V gene are LNHDA and SQIVND (reference sequence). V lost 2 bases to trimming and J lost 6 bases, with 11 bases between them. Here the CDR3 DNA reads TGTGCCAGTAGTATACAGGTTTCAGCCAATGAGCAGTTCTTC. It encodes CASSIQVSANEQFF.

The CDR3 DNA is TGTGCCAGCAGTTACTCGTATAAGGCAGGGGGCTTCGAGCAGTACTTC. The encoded protein is CASSYSYKAGGFEQYF. J is TRBJ2-7 and V is TRBV6-5; 8 bases match TRBD1. Germline V gene lookup returns CDR1 MNHEY and CDR2 SVGAGI. V was pared by 0 bases and J by 6 bases, with 10 bases of the junction left unmatched. The CDR3 length is 16 residues.

The chain has TRBV3-1 (or the pseudogene TRBV3-2) and TRBJ1-4; 10 nucleotides line up with TRBD1. Trimming removed 3 bases from V and 7 bases from J; junction bases left unmatched: 14. CDR3 size: 18 residues. The V gene's germline CDR1 is LGHDT and CDR2 YNNKEL (reference sequence). The CDR3 DNA reads TGTGCCAGCAGCCAGGATACCCTCCGGGACAGGGGTTTTGAAAAACTGTTTTTT. Residues: CASSQDTLRDRGFEKLFF.

The genes are TRBV10-3 and TRBJ2-5; tentatively, D is TRBD2 (5 bases). The CDR3 contains 14 residues. Germline assignment: CDR1 ENHRY and CDR2 SYGVKD. V was cut by 0 bases and J by 5 bases, with 10 bases left in between. The CDR3 DNA is TGTGCCATCAGTGAGTCCCCGCGAGGGGAGACCCAGTACTTC. Translating gives CAISESPRGETQYF.

This clone has ten or more counts. V is TRBV11-2 and J is TRBJ2-2; 7 nucleotides match TRBD1. Germline assignment: CDR1 SGHAT and CDR2 FQNNGV. CDR3 size: 15 residues. V dropped 1 base and J dropped 6; count of bases not matched to a gene: 5. CDR3 loop: CASSLVTGPAGELFF. The CDR3 bases are TGTGCCAGCAGCTTAGTGACAGGGCCGGCCGGGGAGCTGTTTTTT.